This T cell receptor (beta chain) was observed in a study of shared clonotypes between healthy human individuals. Replicate sorted-subset PCRs were loaded with around 0.2 ug DNA, about 31,000 T cell genomes. TCRdb keeps only in-frame clones here, not all; method: immunoSEQ multiplex PCR. The sample contains about 2.1 million clones, roughly 93% of which appear only once. Study-wide results and caveats: Clonotypes which were not shared had lower generation probabilities than clonotypes that all four donors shared.

This clone was observed a single time. Its antigen is still unknown. Naivety among CD8 cells was defined by CD45RO negativity and positive CCR7 selection, thereby excluding terminally differentiated effector memory CD45RA+ cells. The CDR3 sequence is 20 residues long. The TCR was taken from a man younger than 35 in good health. Some clones in this sample may be carry-over from other donors' samples. Sequences were obtained from naive CD8+ T cells from PBMCs. The chain employs TRBV21-1 and TRBJ2-2; TRBD2 was called by the table and not checked on the DNA. TRBV21-1 is recorded as a pseudogene. CDR3 region: CASSKGGVGSGRAPNGELFF. The CDR3 nucleotides are TGTGCCAGCAGCAAAGGTGGGGTAGGAAGCGGGAGGGCCCCAAACGGGGAGCTGTTTTTT.